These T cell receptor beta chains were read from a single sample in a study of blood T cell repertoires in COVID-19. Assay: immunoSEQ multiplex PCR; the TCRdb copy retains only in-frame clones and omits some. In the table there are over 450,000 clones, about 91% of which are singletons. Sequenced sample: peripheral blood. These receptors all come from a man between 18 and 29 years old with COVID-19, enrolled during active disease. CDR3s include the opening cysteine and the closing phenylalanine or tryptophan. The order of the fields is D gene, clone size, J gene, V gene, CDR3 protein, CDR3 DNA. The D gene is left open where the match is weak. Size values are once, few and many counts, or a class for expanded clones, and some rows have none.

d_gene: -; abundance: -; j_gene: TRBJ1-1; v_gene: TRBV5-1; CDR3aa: CASSWLDSSNTEAFF; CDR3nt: TGCGCCAGCAGCTGGCTAGACAGCTCGAACACTGAAGCTTTCTTT
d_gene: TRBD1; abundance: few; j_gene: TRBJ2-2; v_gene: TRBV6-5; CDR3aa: CASYRDRVFTGELFF; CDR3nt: TGTGCCAGCTACCGGGACAGGGTTTTCACCGGGGAGCTGTTTTTT
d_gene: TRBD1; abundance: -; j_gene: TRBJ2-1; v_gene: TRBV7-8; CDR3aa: CASSPFRGPYNEQFF; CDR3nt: TGTGCCAGCAGCCCTTTCAGGGGGCCCTACAATGAGCAGTTCTTC
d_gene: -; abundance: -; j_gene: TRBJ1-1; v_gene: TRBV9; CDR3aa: CASSAGPSPQAFF; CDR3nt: TGTGCCAGCAGCGCAGGCCCTTCCCCCCAAGCTTTCTTT
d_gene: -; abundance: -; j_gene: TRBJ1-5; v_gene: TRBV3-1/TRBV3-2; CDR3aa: CASSLLGNQPQHF; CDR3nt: TGTGCCAGCAGCCTACTTGGCAATCAGCCCCAGCATTTT
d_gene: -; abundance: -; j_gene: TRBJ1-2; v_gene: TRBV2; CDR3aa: CASSLDRDDGYTF; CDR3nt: TGTGCCAGCAGCTTGGACAGAGATGATGGCTACACCTTC
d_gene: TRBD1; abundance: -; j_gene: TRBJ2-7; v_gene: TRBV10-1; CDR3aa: CASSARQGIGEQYF; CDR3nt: TGCGCCAGCAGTGCAAGACAGGGGATAGGAGAGCAGTACTTC
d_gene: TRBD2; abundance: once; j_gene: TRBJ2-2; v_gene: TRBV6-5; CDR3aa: CASSYLSGVTGELFF; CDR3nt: TGTGCCAGCAGTTACCTTAGCGGGGTCACCGGGGAGCTGTTTTTT
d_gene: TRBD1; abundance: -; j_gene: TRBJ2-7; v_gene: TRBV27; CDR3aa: CASSPGQGSEQYF; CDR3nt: TGTGCCAGCAGTCCCGGACAGGGGAGCGAGCAGTACTTC
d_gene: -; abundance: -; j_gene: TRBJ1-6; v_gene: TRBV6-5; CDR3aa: CASSYSSRGKDSPLHF; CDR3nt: TGTGCCAGCAGTTACTCGAGTAGGGGAAAGGATTCACCCCTCCACTTT
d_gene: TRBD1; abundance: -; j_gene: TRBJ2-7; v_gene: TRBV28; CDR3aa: CASSRDSYEQYF; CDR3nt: TGTGCCAGCAGCCGGGACAGCTACGAGCAGTACTTC
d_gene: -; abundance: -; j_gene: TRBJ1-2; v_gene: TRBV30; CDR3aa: CAWTSGNGYTF; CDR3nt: TGTGCCTGGACCTCAGGGAATGGCTACACCTTC
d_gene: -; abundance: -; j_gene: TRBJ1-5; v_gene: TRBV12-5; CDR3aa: CASTGTYSNQPQHF; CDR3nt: TGTGCTAGTACGGGGACTTATAGCAATCAGCCCCAGCATTTT
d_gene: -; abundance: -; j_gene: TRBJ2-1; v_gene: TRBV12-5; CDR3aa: CASAISRDYNEQFF; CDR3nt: TGTGCTAGTGCTATCTCCCGGGACTACAATGAGCAGTTCTTC
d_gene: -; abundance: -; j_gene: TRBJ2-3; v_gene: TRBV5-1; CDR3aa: CASSLPQTKDTQYF; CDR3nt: TGCGCCAGCAGCCTACCCCAGACTAAAGATACGCAGTATTTT
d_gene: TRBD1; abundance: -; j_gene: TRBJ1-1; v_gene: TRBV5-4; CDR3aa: CASSLSTGHTEAFF; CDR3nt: TGTGCCAGCAGCTTATCGACAGGGCACACTGAAGCTTTCTTT
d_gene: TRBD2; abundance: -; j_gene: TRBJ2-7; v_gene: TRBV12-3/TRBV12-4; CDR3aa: CASGLAEAYEQYF; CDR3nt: TGTGCCAGCGGGCTAGCGGAAGCCTACGAGCAGTACTTC
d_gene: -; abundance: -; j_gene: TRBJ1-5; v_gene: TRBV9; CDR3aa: CASSRDTDQPQHF; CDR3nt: TGTGCCAGCAGCAGGGACACGGATCAGCCCCAGCATTTT
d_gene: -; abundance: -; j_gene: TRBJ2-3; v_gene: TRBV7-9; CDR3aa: CASRSGTTDTQYF; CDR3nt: TGTGCCAGCAGATCCGGGACTACAGATACGCAGTATTTT
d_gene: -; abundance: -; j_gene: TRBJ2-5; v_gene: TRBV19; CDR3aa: CASSITQGGETQYF; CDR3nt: TGTGCCAGTAGTATCACCCAGGGTGGGGAGACCCAGTACTTC
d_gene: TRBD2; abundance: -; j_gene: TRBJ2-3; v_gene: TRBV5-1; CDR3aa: CASSGRLAGGIGDTQYF; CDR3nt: TGCGCCAGCAGCGGCCGACTAGCGGGAGGGATTGGGGATACGCAGTATTTT
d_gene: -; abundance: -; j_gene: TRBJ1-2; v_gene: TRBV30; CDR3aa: CAWGRGFIYGYTF; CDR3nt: TGTGCCTGGGGTAGGGGATTCATTTATGGCTACACCTTC
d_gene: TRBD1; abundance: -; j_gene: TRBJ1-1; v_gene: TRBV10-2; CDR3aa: CASRGQGPTGAFF; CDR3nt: TGCGCCAGTAGGGGACAGGGGCCCACAGGAGCTTTCTTT
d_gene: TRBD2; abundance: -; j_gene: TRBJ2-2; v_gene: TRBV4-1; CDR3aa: CASSAAGAGELFF; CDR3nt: TGCGCCAGCAGCGCAGCGGGGGCCGGGGAGCTGTTTTTT
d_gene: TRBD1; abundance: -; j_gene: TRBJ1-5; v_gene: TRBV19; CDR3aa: CASSIGTGSIYQPQHF; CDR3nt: TGTGCCAGTAGTATAGGGACAGGTTCCATCTATCAGCCCCAGCATTTT
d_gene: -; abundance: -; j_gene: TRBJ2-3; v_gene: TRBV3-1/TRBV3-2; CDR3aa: CASSQGPITDTQYF; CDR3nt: TGTGCCAGCAGCCAAGGGCCGATCACAGATACGCAGTATTTT
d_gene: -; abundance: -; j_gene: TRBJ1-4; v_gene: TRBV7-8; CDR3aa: CASSRTANEKLFF; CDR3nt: TGTGCCAGCAGCCGGACAGCTAATGAAAAACTGTTTTTT
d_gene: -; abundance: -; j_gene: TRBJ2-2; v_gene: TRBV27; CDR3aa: CASSSGTLTGELFF; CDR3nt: TGTGCCAGCAGTTCCGGGACACTTACCGGGGAGCTGTTTTTT
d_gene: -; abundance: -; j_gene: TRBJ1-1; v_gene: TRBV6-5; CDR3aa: CASVGVWEENTEAFF; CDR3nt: TGTGCCAGCGTCGGGGTTTGGGAAGAGAACACTGAAGCTTTCTTT
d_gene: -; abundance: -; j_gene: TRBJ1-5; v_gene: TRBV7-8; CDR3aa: CASSLETGVGQPQHF; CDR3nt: TGTGCCAGCAGCTTAGAAACGGGGGTCGGGCAGCCCCAGCATTTT
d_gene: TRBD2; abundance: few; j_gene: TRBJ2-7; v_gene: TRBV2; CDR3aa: CASTTSGTGEQYF; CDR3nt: TGTGCCAGCACCACCAGCGGGACGGGCGAGCAGTACTTC
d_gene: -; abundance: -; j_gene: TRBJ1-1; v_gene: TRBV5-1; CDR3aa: CASVEGSTNTEAFF; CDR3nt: TGCGCCAGCGTGGAGGGGTCGACCAACACTGAAGCTTTCTTT
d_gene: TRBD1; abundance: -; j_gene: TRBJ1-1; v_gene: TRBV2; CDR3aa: CASGKGQGAVSGTEAFF; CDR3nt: TGTGCCAGCGGAAAGGGACAGGGGGCGGTAAGTGGAACTGAAGCTTTCTTT
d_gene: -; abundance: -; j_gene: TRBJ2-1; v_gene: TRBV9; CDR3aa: CASSETARSEQFF; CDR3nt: TGTGCCAGCAGCGAGACGGCTAGAAGTGAGCAGTTCTTC
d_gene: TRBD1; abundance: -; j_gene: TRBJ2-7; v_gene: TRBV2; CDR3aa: CASREALGQAGEQYF; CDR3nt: TGTGCCAGCAGAGAGGCCCTGGGACAGGCGGGGGAGCAGTACTTC
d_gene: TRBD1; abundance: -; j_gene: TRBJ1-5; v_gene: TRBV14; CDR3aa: CASSQWTGQYSNQPQHF; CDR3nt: TGTGCCAGCAGCCAATGGACAGGTCAATATAGCAATCAGCCCCAGCATTTT
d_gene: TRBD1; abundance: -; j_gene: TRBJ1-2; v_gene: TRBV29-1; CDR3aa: CSVVTGGYGYTF; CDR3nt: TGCAGCGTCGTTACAGGGGGCTATGGCTACACCTTC
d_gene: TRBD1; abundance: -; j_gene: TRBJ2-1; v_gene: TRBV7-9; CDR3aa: CASSFVTGGANTGLNEQFF; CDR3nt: TGTGCCAGCAGCTTTGTGACAGGGGGCGCAAATACCGGCCTCAATGAGCAGTTCTTC
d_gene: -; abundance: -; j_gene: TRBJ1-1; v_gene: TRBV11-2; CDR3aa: CASSPTRGLTENTEAFF; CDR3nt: TGTGCCAGCAGCCCCACCAGGGGCTTGACGGAGAACACTGAAGCTTTCTTT
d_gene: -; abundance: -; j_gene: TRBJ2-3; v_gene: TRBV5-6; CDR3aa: CASSLVNTQYF; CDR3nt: TGTGCCAGCAGCTTGGTAAATACGCAGTATTTT
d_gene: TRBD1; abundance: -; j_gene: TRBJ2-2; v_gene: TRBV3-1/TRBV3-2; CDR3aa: CASSQEFPGTGVGGELFF; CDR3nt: TGTGCCAGCAGCCAAGAATTCCCCGGGACAGGGGTAGGCGGGGAGCTGTTTTTT
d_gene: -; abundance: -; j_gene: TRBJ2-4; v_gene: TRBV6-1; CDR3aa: CASSEIDSLIAKNIQYF; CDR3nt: TGTGCCAGCAGTGAAATAGACAGCTTAATAGCCAAAAACATTCAGTACTTC
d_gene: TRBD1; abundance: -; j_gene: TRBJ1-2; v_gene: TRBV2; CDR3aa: CASKGDSPANYGYTF; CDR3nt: TGTGCCAGCAAGGGGGACAGCCCCGCTAACTATGGCTACACCTTC
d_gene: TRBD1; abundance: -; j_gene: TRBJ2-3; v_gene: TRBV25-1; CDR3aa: CASSEAGTGANEGDTQYF; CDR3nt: TGTGCCAGCAGTGAGGCCGGGACAGGCGCCAATGAGGGGGATACGCAGTATTTT
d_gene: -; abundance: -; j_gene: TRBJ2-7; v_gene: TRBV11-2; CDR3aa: CASSSVLTTYEQYF; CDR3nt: TGTGCCAGCAGCTCGGTTCTCACCACCTACGAGCAGTACTTC
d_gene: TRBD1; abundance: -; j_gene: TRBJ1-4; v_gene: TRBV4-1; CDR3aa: CASSRDMDRGWGKLFF; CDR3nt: TGCGCCAGCAGCCGGGATATGGACAGGGGGTGGGGAAAACTGTTTTTT
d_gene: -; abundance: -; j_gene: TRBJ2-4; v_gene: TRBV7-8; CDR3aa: CASSLGTAVAKNIQYF; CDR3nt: TGTGCCAGCAGCTTAGGTACAGCCGTAGCCAAAAACATTCAGTACTTC